This TCR beta chain was recovered during a study of cytomegalovirus exposure and HLA in healthy donors. Study findings and constraints: The study listed 150 to 200 cytomegalovirus-associated TCR beta chains.

The CDR3 totals 16 residues. Germline lookup yields CDR1 GTSNPN and CDR2 SVGIG (reference sequence). V lost 0 bases and J lost 2, with 14 bases in between. Details on this clone: The antigen is not known.

Primers for the PCR totalled 60 Vbeta and 13 Jbeta. Generated by immunoSEQ multiplex PCR, the TCRdb table keeps only in-frame clones and is missing some. Among fewer than 90,000 clones listed, more than 70% were seen once. The receptor was derived from a male donor in good health and CMV-seropositive. The V gene is TRBV30, the J gene TRBJ1-3, with TRBD1 as a possible D gene (6 bases). Source material: PBMCs. The CDR3 is CAWSVPTGGPGNTIYF. The CDR3 region has the DNA TGTGCCTGGAGTGTACCCACGGGGGGCCCTGGAAACACCATATATTTT.